A single sample gave rise to the 27 T cell receptor beta chains below, sequenced in a study of CD8 T cells in seronegative destructive rheumatoid arthritis. Assay used: immunoSEQ multiplex PCR; TCRdb lists only in-frame clones, some missing. Among more than 10,000 clones, around 86% were seen once, and the ten largest hold about a quarter. Material for sequencing was CD8+ T cells from blood. All receptors derive from a woman aged 30-55 years with seronegative destructive rheumatoid arthritis.

The chain couples TRBV27 to TRBJ2-7; D is perhaps TRBD1 (5 bases). Germline CDR1 reads MNHEY; CDR2 reads SMNVEV (reference sequence). Trimming removed 5 bases at V and 7 bases at J, with 15 bases between. There are 13 residues in the CDR3. This chain's CDR3 is CASSPTGAGEQYF. The CDR3 bases are TGTGCCAGCAGTCCCACAGGTGCCGGGGAGCAGTACTTC.

V and J are TRBV6-5 and TRBJ2-5, with TRBD2 as a possible D gene (6 bases). Germline CDR1 and CDR2: MNHEY and SVGAGI. V was clipped by 9 bases and J by 5 bases, with 22 bases between them. This CDR3 spans 15 amino acids. The chain's CDR3 is CASGPGTSSRETQYF. DNA for the CDR3: TGTGCCAGTGGACCTGGGACTTCAAGTCGGGAGACCCAGTACTTC.

The rearrangement joins TRBV4-1 to TRBJ1-1, with 7 bases fitting TRBD1. With V trimmed by 6 bases and J by 2 bases, 9 bases remained unmatched. Germline V gives CDR1 MGHRA, CDR2 YSYEKL. This CDR3 comprises 15 residues. The CDR3 DNA reads as TGCGCCAGCAGACTAGCAGGGGGTGGAAACACTGAAGCTTTCTTT. This sequence encodes CASRLAGGGNTEAFF.

The chain recombines TRBV7-9 with TRBJ1-1; a weak D match, TRBD1 (6 bases). The CDR3 runs to 16 residues. The germline gives CDR1 SEHNR, CDR2 FQNEAQ (reference sequence). Between the trimmed V and J ends, which lost 5 bases and 3 bases, there was a span of 19 bases. This CDR3 reads CASSPWGRGKDTEAFF. Here the CDR3 DNA reads TGTGCCAGCAGCCCCTGGGGGAGGGGGAAGGACACTGAAGCTTTCTTT. Full variable domain (rest looked up from reference TRBV7-9 and TRBJ1-1): DTGVSQNPRHKITKRGQNVTFRCDPISEHNRLYWYRQTLGQGPEFLTYFQNEAQLEKSRLLSDRFSAERPKGSFSTLEIQRTEQGDSAMYLCASSPWGRGKDTEAFFGQGTRLTVV.

The chain joins TRBV27 to TRBJ1-3; TRBD1 might be the D (5 bases). Germline CDR1 MNHEY, CDR2 SMNVEV (reference sequence). The CDR3 runs to 14 residues. Trimming pared 7 bases from V and 0 bases from J, leaving 10 bases between. The CDR3 is CASKQGTSGNTIYF. CDR3 DNA: TGTGCCAGCAAGCAGGGAACCTCTGGAAACACCATATATTTT.

V and J are TRBV7-8 and TRBJ1-4; D unresolved. Trimming took 1 base from V and 1 from J, leaving 13 bases between them. This CDR3 is 17 amino acids long. Germline values: CDR1 SGHVS, CDR2 FQNEAQ. CDR3 nucleotide sequence: TGTGCCAGCAGCTTAGTTGCAGATCCTCTAACTAATGAAAAACTGTTTTTT. It codes for CASSLVADPLTNEKLFF.

On this clone itself: Other DNA sequences in this sample translate to the same CDR3. As DNA, the CDR3 is TGTGCCAGCAGTTTATCAATGGGGGCGGATGGCTACACCTTC. Amino acid sequence: CASSLSMGADGYTF. J is TRBJ1-2 and V is TRBV27; a possible D gene is TRBD1 (6 bases). The CDR3 consists of 14 residues. The V end lost 0 bases, the J end lost 6 bases, and 11 bases lay between the germline ends. Looked up from germline, CDR1 is MNHEY and CDR2 is SMNVEV (reference sequence).

The gene calls are TRBV29-1 and TRBJ1-4; possibly TRBD1 for D (5 bases). CDR1 is SQVTM and CDR2 is ANQGSEA in the germline V gene. V was pared by 4 bases and J by 4 bases, with 10 bases between. The CDR3 loop spans 13 amino acids. CDR3 coding DNA: TGCAGCGTTGGTTCTCAGGGTAATGAAAAACTGTTTTTT. It codes for CSVGSQGNEKLFF. Supplemented by reference TRBV29-1 and TRBJ1-4, the full variable domain reads SAVISQKPSRDICQRGTSLTIQCQVDSQVTMMFWYRQQPGQSLTLIATANQGSEATYESGFVIDKFPISRPNLTFSTLTVSNMSPEDSSIYLCSVGSQGNEKLFFGSGTQLSVL.

The chain has TRBV6-1 and TRBJ2-6, with D perhaps TRBD2 (5 bases). This CDR3 is 13 amino acids long. V lost 2 bases, J lost 9 bases, and 8 bases lay in between. Germline CDR1 is MNHNS and CDR2 is SASEGT. CDR3 nucleotide sequence: TGTGCCAGCAGTGAAAACGAGGGCAACGTCCTGACTTTC. Its protein is CASSENEGNVLTF.

This clone was observed a few times. The genes are TRBV6-1 and TRBJ1-4, with TRBD1 as a possible D gene (6 bases). The CDR3 is made up of 15 amino acids. Germline CDR1 is MNHNS and CDR2 is SASEGT. Between the trimmed V and J ends, which lost 6 bases and 4 bases, there was a span of 15 bases. CDR3 DNA sequence: TGTGCCAGCAGACCTTCCAGGGGTCGTAATGAAAAACTGTTTTTT. Its translation: CASRPSRGRNEKLFF.

This chain joins TRBV6-1 and TRBJ1-1, with D unclear. Trimming removed 7 bases at V and 6 bases at J, with 12 bases between. This CDR3 region has 12 residues. Germline V gene sequence: CDR1 MNHNS, CDR2 SASEGT. CDR3 nucleotide sequence: TGTGCCAGCAACATATACCGGGCTGAAGCTTTCTTT. Translating gives CASNIYRAEAFF.

V and J are TRBV28 and TRBJ2-7; possibly TRBD1 for D (6 bases). The CDR3 is made up of 15 amino acids. With 6 bases removed from V and 4 bases from J, the gap between germline ends came to 19 bases. Germline V gene data show CDR1 as MDHEN and CDR2 as SYDVKM. CDR3 region: CASSLRQDLSYEQYF. In DNA form, the CDR3 reads TGTGCCAGCAGCCTCCGACAGGACCTATCATACGAGCAGTACTTC.

A single count supports this clone. The V gene is TRBV6-1, the J gene TRBJ2-5, with D possibly TRBD1 on 6 matching bases. Germline loops: CDR1 MNHNS, CDR2 SASEGT. CDR3 size: 14 residues. The V gene lost 2 bases and the J gene lost 0 bases, with 7 bases spanning the gap. The CDR3 reads CASSEWTDQETQYF. The CDR3 bases are TGTGCCAGCAGTGAATGGACAGACCAAGAGACCCAGTACTTC.

This clone was detected once. This chain joins TRBV2 and TRBJ1-1; D unresolved. The CDR3 spans 12 residues. Germline CDR1 SNHLY, CDR2 FYNNEI. V gave up 6 bases and J gave up 3 bases, with 8 bases separating them. The CDR3 loop is CASRTEYTEAFF. CDR3 nucleotide sequence: TGTGCCAGCAGAACAGAGTACACTGAAGCTTTCTTT.

The chain uses TRBV19 and TRBJ2-5, with 7 bases lining up with TRBD1. Germline V gene data show CDR1 as LNHDA and CDR2 as SQIVND (reference sequence). This CDR3 comprises 14 residues. Trimming took 3 bases from V and 4 from J; bases not matched to a gene: 5. Here the CDR3 DNA reads TGTGCCAGTAGTATCCCTTACAGGGGAGAGACCCAGTACTTC. Its translation: CASSIPYRGETQYF.

Here the CDR3 DNA reads TGTGCCAGCCAAACAGGCCGGGACAGGGGCTCCGTTTGGGATCAGCCCCAGCATTTT. Translation: CASQTGRDRGSVWDQPQHF. The chain links TRBV2 to TRBJ1-5; 10 bases fit TRBD1. This CDR3 has 19 residues. J gave up 5 bases and V 8 bases, and 21 bases lay outside the gene matches. The germline V gene has CDR1 SNHLY and CDR2 FYNNEI.

This rearrangement joins TRBV29-1 to TRBJ2-2, with TRBD1 matching over 9 bases. CDR1 and CDR2 (germline): SQVTM, ANQGSEA. This CDR3 spans 17 amino acids. V was pared by 6 bases and J by 5 bases, with 16 bases of the junction left unmatched. CDR3 region: CSVPGRQGGGVTGELFF. The CDR3 DNA sequence: TGCAGCGTCCCTGGGCGACAGGGGGGGGGTGTGACCGGGGAGCTGTTTTTT.

The CDR3 spells CASSLAGAGNTEAFF. The CDR3 nucleotides read TGTGCCAGCAGCTTAGCGGGGGCTGGGAACACTGAAGCTTTCTTT. This chain links TRBV7-8 with TRBJ1-1; TRBD1 is a possible D gene (6 bases). V was pared by 0 bases and J by 1 base, with 9 bases between. This CDR3 has 15 residues. CDR1 and CDR2 from the germline V gene are SGHVS and FQNEAQ.

V gene TRBV7-8 combines with J gene TRBJ2-7; 8 bases align to TRBD1. With V trimmed by 5 bases and J by 6 bases, 9 bases remained unmatched. The germline V gene has CDR1 SGHVS and CDR2 FQNEAQ. This CDR3 comprises 14 residues. The CDR3 sequence is CASSTRTGFSEQYF. The DNA for the CDR3 is TGTGCCAGCAGCACCCGGACAGGGTTTAGCGAGCAGTACTTC.

The V gene is TRBV27, the J gene TRBJ2-1; a weak D match, TRBD2 (7 bases). V lost 2 bases and J 7 bases, leaving 18 bases between the germline ends. Germline loops: CDR1 MNHEY, CDR2 SMNVEV (reference sequence). CDR3 length: 16 amino acids. CDR3: CASSLISFGGTNEQFF. CDR3 sequence (DNA): TGTGCCAGCAGTTTAATATCGTTCGGGGGGACAAATGAGCAGTTCTTC.

The J gene is TRBJ2-6, the V gene TRBV6-6; unclear D gene. The CDR3 runs to 14 residues. The germline V gene has CDR1 MNHNY and CDR2 SVGAGI (reference sequence). Between the trimmed V and J ends, which lost 3 bases and 3 bases, there was a span of 6 bases. CDR3 sequence (DNA): TGTGCCAGCAGTTATCGAGGTGGGGCCAACGTCCTGACTTTC. The encoded protein is CASSYRGGANVLTF.

This clone is a singleton in its sample. This chain links TRBV4-1 with TRBJ2-5, with 7 bases lining up with TRBD2. CDR1 and CDR2 (germline): MGHRA, YSYEKL. The CDR3 contains 16 residues. The ends lost 3 bases at V and 4 bases at J; junction bases unmatched: 11. The CDR3 DNA follows: TGCGCCAGCAGCCAGATACTCGGGGGGTTCGGAGAGACCCAGTACTTC. Translation gives CASSQILGGFGETQYF.

The rearrangement links TRBV28 to TRBJ2-5; the D gene is possibly TRBD1 (5 bases). This CDR3 is built from 17 residues. Germline-derived CDR1 and CDR2 are MDHEN and SYDVKM. Trimming took 4 bases from V and 0 from J, leaving 18 bases between them. CDR3 DNA sequence: TGTGCCAGCAGTTCCTCGGCGGTGACAGAGTACCAAGAGACCCAGTACTTC. It codes for CASSSSAVTEYQETQYF.

The chain's CDR3 is CASSFWGPTNTGELFF. In DNA, the CDR3 is TGTGCCAGCAGTTTTTGGGGGCCAACCAACACCGGGGAGCTGTTTTTT. V gene TRBV28 combines with J gene TRBJ2-2, with D possibly being TRBD1 (6 bases). V was shortened by 3 bases and J by 2 bases, with 13 bases between the two germline ends. Germline CDR1 is MDHEN and CDR2 is SYDVKM. The CDR3 contains 16 residues. Full variable domain (missing parts from reference TRBV28 and TRBJ2-2): DVKVTQSSRYLVKRTGEKVFLECVQDMDHENMFWYRQDPGLGLRLIYFSYDVKMKEKGDIPEGYSVSREKKERFSLILESASTNQTSMYLCASSFWGPTNTGELFFGEGSRLTVL.

The V and J genes are TRBV16 and TRBJ1-1; D call uncertain. V lost 0 bases, J lost 8 bases, and 7 bases lay in between. CDR1 and CDR2 (germline): KGHSY, FQNENV. This CDR3 is built from 12 residues. The CDR3 DNA is TGTGCCAGCAGCCAATCGGGGAGGGAAGCTTTCTTT. Translating it yields CASSQSGREAFF. The whole variable domain, remainder taken from reference TRBV16 and TRBJ1-1, is GEEVAQTPKHLVRGEGQKAKLYCAPIKGHSYVFWYQQVLKNEFKFLISFQNENVFDETGMPKERFSAKCLPNSPCSLEIQATKLEDSAVYFCASSQSGREAFFGQGTRLTVV.

V is TRBV7-6 and J is TRBJ2-1; a weak D match, TRBD2 (5 bases). The germline CDR1 and CDR2 sequences are SGHVS and FNYEAQ. The CDR3 has 16 amino acids. Trimming shortened V by 1 base and J by 0 bases, and 10 bases separated the two germline ends. The CDR3 protein is CASSLEIASSYNEQFF. CDR3 DNA: TGTGCCAGCAGCTTAGAGATAGCGAGCTCCTACAATGAGCAGTTCTTC.

A word on this clone: Additional DNA sequences in this sample encode the identical CDR3. This sequence joins TRBV5-8 and TRBJ1-1; 8 nucleotides align to TRBD1. This CDR3 has 15 residues. Germline values: CDR1 SGHTS, CDR2 YDEGEE. The V segment lost 4 bases and the J segment 1 base; nucleotides outside the gene matches: 6. CDR3 DNA: TGTGCCAGCAGCCTTCGACAGGGGTGGAACACTGAAGCTTTCTTT. Protein product: CASSLRQGWNTEAFF. Combining the CDR3 with reference TRBV5-8 and TRBJ1-1 gives the whole variable domain EAGVTQSPTHLIKTRGQQATLRCSPISGHTSVYWYQQALGLGLQFLLWYDEGEERNRGNFPPRFSGRQFPNYSSELNVNALELEDSALYLCASSLRQGWNTEAFFGQGTRLTVV.